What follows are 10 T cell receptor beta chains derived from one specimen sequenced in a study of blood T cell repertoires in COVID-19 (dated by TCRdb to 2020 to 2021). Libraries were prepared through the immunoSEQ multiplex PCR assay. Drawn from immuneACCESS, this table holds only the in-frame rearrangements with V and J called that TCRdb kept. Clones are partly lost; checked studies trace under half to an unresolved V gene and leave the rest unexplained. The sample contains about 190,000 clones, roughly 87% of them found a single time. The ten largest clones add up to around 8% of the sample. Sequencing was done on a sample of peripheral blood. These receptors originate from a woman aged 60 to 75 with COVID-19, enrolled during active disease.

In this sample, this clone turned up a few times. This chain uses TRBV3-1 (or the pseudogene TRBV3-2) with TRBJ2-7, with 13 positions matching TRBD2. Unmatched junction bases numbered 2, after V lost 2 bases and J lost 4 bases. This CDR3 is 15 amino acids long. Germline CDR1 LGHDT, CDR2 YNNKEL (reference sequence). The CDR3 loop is CASSQMTSGGYEQYV. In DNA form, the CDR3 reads TGTGCCAGCAGCCAAATGACTAGCGGGGGGTACGAGCAGTACGTC.

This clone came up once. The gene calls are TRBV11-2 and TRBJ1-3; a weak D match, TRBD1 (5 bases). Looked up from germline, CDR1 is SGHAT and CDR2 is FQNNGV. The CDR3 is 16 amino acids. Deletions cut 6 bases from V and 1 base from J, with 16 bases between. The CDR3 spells CASRPIWGGSGNTIYF. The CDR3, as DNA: TGTGCCAGCAGACCGATATGGGGGGGGTCTGGAAACACCATATATTTT.

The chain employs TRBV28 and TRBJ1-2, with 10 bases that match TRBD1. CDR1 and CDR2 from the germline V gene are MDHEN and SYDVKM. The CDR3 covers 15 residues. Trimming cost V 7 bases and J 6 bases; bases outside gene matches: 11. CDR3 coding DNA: TGTGCCAGCATACGGGGGACAGGGGAGAGGAATGGCTACACCTTC. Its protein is CASIRGTGERNGYTF.

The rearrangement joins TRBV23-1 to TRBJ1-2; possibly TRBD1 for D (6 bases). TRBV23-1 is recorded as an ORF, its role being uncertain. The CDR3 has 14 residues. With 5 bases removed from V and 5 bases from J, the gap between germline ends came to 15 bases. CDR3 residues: CASSTGPIFYGYTF. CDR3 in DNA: TGCGCCAGCAGTACAGGGCCCATCTTTTATGGCTACACCTTC.

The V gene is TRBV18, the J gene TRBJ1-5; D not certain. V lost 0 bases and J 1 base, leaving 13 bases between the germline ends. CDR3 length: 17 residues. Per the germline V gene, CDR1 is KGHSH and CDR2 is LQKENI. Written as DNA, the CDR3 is TGTGCCAGCTCACCACCCCAAGGACTCCGAAGCAATCAGCCCCAGCATTTT. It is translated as CASSPPQGLRSNQPQHF.

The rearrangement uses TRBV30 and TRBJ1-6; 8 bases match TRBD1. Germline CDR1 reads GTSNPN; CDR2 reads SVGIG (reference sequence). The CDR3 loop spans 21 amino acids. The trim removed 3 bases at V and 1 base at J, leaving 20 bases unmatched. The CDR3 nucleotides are TGTGCCTGGAGCGCTTTTACAGGGGGGCTCATCGCCCCTTCCTATAATTCACCCCTCCACTTT. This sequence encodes CAWSAFTGGLIAPSYNSPLHF.

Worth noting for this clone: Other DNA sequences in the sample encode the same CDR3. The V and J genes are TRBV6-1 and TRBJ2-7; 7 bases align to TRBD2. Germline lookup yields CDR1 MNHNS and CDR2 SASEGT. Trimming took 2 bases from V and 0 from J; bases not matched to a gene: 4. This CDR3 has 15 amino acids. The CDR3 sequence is CASSERASGSYEQYF. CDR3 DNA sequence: TGTGCCAGCAGTGAAAGGGCTAGCGGCTCCTACGAGCAGTACTTC.

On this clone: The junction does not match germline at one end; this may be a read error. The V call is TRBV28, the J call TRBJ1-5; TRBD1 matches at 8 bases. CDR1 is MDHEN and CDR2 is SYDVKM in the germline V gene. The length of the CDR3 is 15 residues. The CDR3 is CASRPTGGSDQPQHF. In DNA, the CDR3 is TGTGCCAGCAGGCCCACAGGGGGTAGCGATCAGCCCCAGCATTTT.

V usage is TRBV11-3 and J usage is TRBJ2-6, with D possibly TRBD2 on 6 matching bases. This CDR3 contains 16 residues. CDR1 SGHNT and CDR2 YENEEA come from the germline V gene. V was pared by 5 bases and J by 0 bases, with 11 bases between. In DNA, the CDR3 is TGTGCCAGCAGCAGGGGCGGGGCCTCTGGGGCCAACGTCCTGACTTTC. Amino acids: CASSRGGASGANVLTF.

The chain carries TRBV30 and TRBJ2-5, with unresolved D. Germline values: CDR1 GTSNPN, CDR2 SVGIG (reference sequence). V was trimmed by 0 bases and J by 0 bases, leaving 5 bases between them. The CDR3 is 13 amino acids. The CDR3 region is CAWSVHDQETQYF. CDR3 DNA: TGTGCCTGGAGTGTACATGACCAAGAGACCCAGTACTTC.